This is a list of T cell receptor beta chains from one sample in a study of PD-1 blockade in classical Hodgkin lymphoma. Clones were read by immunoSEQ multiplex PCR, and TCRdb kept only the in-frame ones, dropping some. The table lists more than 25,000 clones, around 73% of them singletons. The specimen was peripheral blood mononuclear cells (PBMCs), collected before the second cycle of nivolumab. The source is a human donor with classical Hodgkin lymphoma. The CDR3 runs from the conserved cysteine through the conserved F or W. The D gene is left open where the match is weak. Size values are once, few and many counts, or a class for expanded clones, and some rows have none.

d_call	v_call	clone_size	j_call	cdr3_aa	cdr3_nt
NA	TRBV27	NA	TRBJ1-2	CASSSVGGSGYTF	TGTGCCAGCAGTTCCGTCGGGGGCAGCGGCTACACCTTC
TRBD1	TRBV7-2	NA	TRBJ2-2	CASSEQGPSTGELFF	TGTGCCAGCAGCGAACAGGGGCCGAGCACCGGGGAGCTGTTTTTT
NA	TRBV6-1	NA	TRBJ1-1	CASKVQGATEAFF	TGTGCCTCCAAGGTACAGGGAGCAACTGAAGCTTTCTTT
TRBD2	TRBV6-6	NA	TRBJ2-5	CASSYLGGEETQYF	TGTGCCAGCAGTTACCTGGGGGGGGAAGAGACCCAGTACTTC
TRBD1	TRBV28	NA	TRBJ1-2	CASSWTGANYGYTF	TGTGCCAGCAGTTGGACAGGGGCTAACTATGGCTACACCTTC
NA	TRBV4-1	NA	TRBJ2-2	CASSQPDSYTGELFF	TGCGCCAGCAGCCAACCGGACTCGTACACCGGGGAGCTGTTTTTT
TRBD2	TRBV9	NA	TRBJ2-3	CASSPGGADGDTQYF	TGTGCCAGCAGCCCCGGGGGGGCCGATGGAGATACGCAGTATTTT
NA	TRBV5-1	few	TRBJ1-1	CASSVSSGNTEAFF	TGCGCCAGCAGCGTAAGCAGCGGGAACACTGAAGCTTTCTTT
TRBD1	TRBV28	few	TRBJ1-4	CASTIGQGGWEKLFF	TGTGCCAGCACAATCGGTCAGGGGGGATGGGAAAAACTGTTTTTT
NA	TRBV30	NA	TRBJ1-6	CAWSVNGRRSPLHF	TGTGCCTGGAGTGTAAACGGCCGGAGATCACCCCTCCACTTT
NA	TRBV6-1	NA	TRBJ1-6	CASSRDTTISPLHF	TGTGCCAGCAGTAGGGACACTACAATTTCACCCCTCCACTTT
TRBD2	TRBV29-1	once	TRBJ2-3	CSAKGIAGGTDTQYF	TGCAGCGCTAAGGGGATAGCGGGCGGGACAGATACGCAGTATTTT
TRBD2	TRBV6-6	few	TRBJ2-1	CASSYFAGGRNEQFF	TGTGCCAGCAGTTATTTCGCGGGGGGGCGCAATGAGCAGTTCTTC
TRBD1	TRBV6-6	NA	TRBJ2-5	CAGWTGTWETQYF	TGTGCCGGTTGGACAGGTACTTGGGAGACCCAGTACTTC
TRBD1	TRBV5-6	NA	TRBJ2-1	CASSLGDREYNEQFF	TGTGCCAGCAGCTTGGGGGACAGAGAATACAATGAGCAGTTCTTC
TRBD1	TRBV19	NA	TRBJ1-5	CASSIGTGIHQPQHF	TGTGCCAGTAGTATAGGGACAGGGATTCATCAGCCCCAGCATTTT
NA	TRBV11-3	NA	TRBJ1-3	CASSLDARSSGNTIYF	TGTGCCAGCAGCTTAGATGCAAGAAGCTCTGGAAACACCATATATTTT
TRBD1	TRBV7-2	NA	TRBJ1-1	CASRRQGTEAFF	TGTGCCAGCAGGAGACAGGGGACTGAAGCTTTCTTT
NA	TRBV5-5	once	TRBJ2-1	CASSHPSFEQFF	TGTGCCAGCAGCCACCCTAGCTTTGAGCAGTTCTTC
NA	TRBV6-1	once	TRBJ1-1	CASSVLDRYTEAFF	TGTGCCAGCAGTGTGCTTGACAGATACACTGAAGCTTTCTTT
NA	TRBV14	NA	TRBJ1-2	CASSQDSYGYTF	TGTGCCAGCAGCCAGGACAGCTATGGCTACACCTTC
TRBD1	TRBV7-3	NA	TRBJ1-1	CASRGDSEAFF	TGTGCCAGCAGGGGGGACAGTGAAGCTTTCTTT
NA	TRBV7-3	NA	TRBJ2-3	CASSLVQGADTQYF	TGTGCCAGCAGCTTGGTACAGGGAGCAGATACGCAGTATTTT
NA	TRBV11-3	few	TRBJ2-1	CASSLSFLSYEQFF	TGTGCCAGCAGCTTAAGTTTTCTTTCCTATGAGCAGTTCTTC
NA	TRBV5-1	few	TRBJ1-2	CASSPLQEEGYTF	TGCGCCAGCAGCCCACTACAGGAGGAGGGCTACACCTTC
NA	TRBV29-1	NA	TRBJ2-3	CSVDEAADTQYF	TGCAGCGTTGATGAAGCGGCAGATACGCAGTATTTT
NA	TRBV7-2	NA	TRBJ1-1	CASSFRGSGTEAFF	TGTGCCAGCAGCTTTCGGGGCAGCGGCACTGAAGCTTTCTTT
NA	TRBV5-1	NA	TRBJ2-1	CASSSQGGASYNEQFF	TGCGCCAGCAGCTCACAGGGCGGGGCTTCCTACAATGAGCAGTTCTTC
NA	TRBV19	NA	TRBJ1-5	CASSMTGTLFGNQPQHF	TGTGCCAGTAGTATGACCGGGACCCTGTTTGGCAATCAGCCCCAGCATTTT
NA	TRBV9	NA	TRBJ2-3	CASSVDRGAGSADTQYF	TGTGCCAGCAGCGTAGATAGGGGGGCAGGGTCCGCAGATACGCAGTATTTT
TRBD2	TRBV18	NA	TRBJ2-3	CASSPNGGGATDTQYF	TGTGCCAGCTCACCAAACGGCGGGGGGGCCACAGATACGCAGTATTTT
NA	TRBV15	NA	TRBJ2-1	CATSKEELDNEQFF	TGTGCCACCAGCAAGGAAGAGTTGGACAATGAGCAGTTCTTC
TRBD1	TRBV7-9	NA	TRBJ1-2	CASSLSQGAGSSYTF	TGTGCCAGCAGCCTATCCCAGGGGGCTGGATCGAGCTACACCTTC
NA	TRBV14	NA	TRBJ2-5	CASSQDPRGTNGETQYF	TGTGCCAGCAGCCAAGACCCTAGGGGGACAAACGGGGAGACCCAGTACTTC
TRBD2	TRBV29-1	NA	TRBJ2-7	CSARRTSGGDEQYF	TGCAGCGCCCGAAGAACTAGCGGGGGAGACGAGCAGTACTTC
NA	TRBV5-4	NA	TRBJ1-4	CASSFGRGTTTNEKLFF	TGTGCCAGCAGCTTCGGGAGGGGGACTACAACTAATGAAAAACTGTTTTTT
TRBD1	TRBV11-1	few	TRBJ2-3	CASSPGQGTDTQYF	TGTGCCAGCAGCCCCGGACAGGGCACAGATACGCAGTATTTT
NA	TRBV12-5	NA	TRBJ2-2	CASGPGFEAGELFF	TGTGCTAGTGGTCCTGGTTTTGAGGCCGGGGAGCTGTTTTTT
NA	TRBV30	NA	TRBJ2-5	CAWSGGTGETQYF	TGTGCCTGGAGTGGAGGGACCGGGGAGACCCAGTACTTC
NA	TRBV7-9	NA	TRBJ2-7	CASGQPYEQYF	TGTGCCAGCGGGCAGCCCTACGAGCAGTACTTC
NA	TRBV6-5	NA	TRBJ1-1	CAASGNGVANTEAFF	TGTGCGGCCAGTGGGAATGGGGTGGCGAACACTGAAGCTTTCTTT
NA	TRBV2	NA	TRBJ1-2	CASRSGRGDGYTF	TGTGCCAGCAGGTCAGGACGGGGAGATGGCTACACCTTC
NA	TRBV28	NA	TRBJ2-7	CASRPQGLSYEQYF	TGTGCCAGCCGACCCCAGGGCCTCTCCTACGAGCAGTACTTC
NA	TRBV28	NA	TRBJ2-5	CASSTNPTGEETQYF	TGTGCCAGCAGTACGAACCCAACAGGAGAAGAGACCCAGTACTTC
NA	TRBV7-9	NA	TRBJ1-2	CASSLGLGGDGYTF	TGTGCCAGCAGCTTAGGTCTGGGAGGAGATGGCTACACCTTC
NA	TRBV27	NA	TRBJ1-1	CASSSPGHLNTEAFF	TGTGCCAGCAGTTCTCCGGGGCACCTGAACACTGAAGCTTTCTTT
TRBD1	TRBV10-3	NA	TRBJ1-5	CAITDRAGNQPQHF	TGTGCCATCACTGACAGGGCTGGCAATCAGCCCCAGCATTTT
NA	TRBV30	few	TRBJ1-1	CAWSPGENWNTEAFF	TGTGCCTGGAGTCCCGGGGAGAACTGGAACACTGAAGCTTTCTTT
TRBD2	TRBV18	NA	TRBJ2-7	CASSSSGGDEQYF	TGTGCCAGCTCTTCTAGCGGGGGGGACGAGCAGTACTTC
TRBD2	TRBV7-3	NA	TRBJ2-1	CASREAGPYNEQFF	TGTGCCAGCCGGGAGGCAGGGCCTTACAATGAGCAGTTCTTC
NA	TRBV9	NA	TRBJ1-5	CASSVRLNQPQHF	TGTGCCAGCAGCGTTCGGCTCAATCAGCCCCAGCATTTT
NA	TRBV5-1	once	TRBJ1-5	CASSLEGRIDSNQPQHF	TGCGCCAGCAGCTTGGAAGGCCGAATTGATAGCAATCAGCCCCAGCATTTT
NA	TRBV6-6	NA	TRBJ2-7	CASTREGSPPGEQYF	TGTGCCAGCACCCGAGAGGGGAGCCCGCCGGGCGAGCAGTACTTC
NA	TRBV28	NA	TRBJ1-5	CASSLWVGYGQPQHF	TGTGCCAGCAGTTTATGGGTGGGCTATGGTCAGCCCCAGCATTTT